The clone carrying this TCR beta chain was observed a handful of times. Its antigen remains unknown. V was cut by 6 bases and J by 7 bases, with 13 bases left in between. This CDR3 has 13 amino acids. Germline lookup yields CDR1 MDHEN and CDR2 SYDVKM. TCRdb processed the 5' RACE reads anew with MiXCR; each CDR3 protein has one entry. This sample has 300,000 to 350,000 distinct CDR3 sequences, with around 12% found just once. The data are from a study of identical twins. Points from the study as a whole: Diverse VJ usage suggested most zero-insertion clonotypes were not invariant T cells. The study based its conclusions on cross-sectional statistical analysis and did not follow the same donors.

These data are also associated with another study on yellow fever vaccine responses in identical twins.

This receptor was taken from a woman between 18 and 30 years old in good health. Material: CD8+ T cells sorted from blood. The rearrangement uses TRBV28 and TRBJ1-5, with D possibly TRBD1 on 5 matching bases. The CDR3 DNA sequence: TGTGCCAGCAGAGCCCTCGGGGCGCAGCCCCAGCATTTT. Protein: CASRALGAQPQHF.